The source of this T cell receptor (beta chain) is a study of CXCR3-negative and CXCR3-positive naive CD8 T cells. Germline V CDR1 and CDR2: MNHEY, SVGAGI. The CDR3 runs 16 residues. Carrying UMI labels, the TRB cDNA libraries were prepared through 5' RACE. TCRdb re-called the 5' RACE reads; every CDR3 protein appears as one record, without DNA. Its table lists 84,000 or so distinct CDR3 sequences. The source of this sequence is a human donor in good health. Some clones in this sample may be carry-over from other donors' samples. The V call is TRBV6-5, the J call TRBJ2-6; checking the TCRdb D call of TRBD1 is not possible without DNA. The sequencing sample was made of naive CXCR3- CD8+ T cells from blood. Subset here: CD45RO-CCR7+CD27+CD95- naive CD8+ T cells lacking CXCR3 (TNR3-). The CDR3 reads CASTGQGVSGANVLTF.